The text below deals with one TCR beta chain. This record comes from a study of blood T cell repertoires in COVID-19. About the study: Samples of COVID-19 (acute and convalescent) were obtained from the United States, Italy and Spain. Nucleic acid was either cDNA or gDNA, and it came from T cells, B-cell-depleted T cells, or PBMCs.

The authors' processing: Amplification from reference gene primers served as the basis for estimated nucleated cell counts. Only in-frame clones appear in the TCRdb table, and some are missing; sequencing was by immunoSEQ multiplex PCR. The DNA gave D and trimming, while V, J and clone size come from that table. The sample has under 200,000 clones, approximately 87% seen once. Seattle's cohort entered during active infection and was followed longitudinally. CDR3 length: 15 amino acids. CDR1 is LGHNA and CDR2 is YSLEER in the germline V gene. V shed 4 bases and J 5 bases; nucleotides not matched to a gene: 7.

The chain has TRBV4-3 and TRBJ1-5; 8 nucleotides align to TRBD1. Sequencing input: peripheral blood. This sequence originates from a woman aged 60 to 75 with COVID-19, enrolled during active disease. In nucleotides, the CDR3 is TGCGCCAGCAGCCCACAGGGACAGGTGGATCAGCCCCAGCATTTT. Translated: CASSPQGQVDQPQHF.